The clone carrying this T cell receptor (beta chain) showed up just a few times. Its target is unknown. The sample originates from a study of T cells after yellow fever vaccination. Background on the study: It was SMART-Seq v4 Ultra Low Input that prepared the fractions with low cell numbers. Study results and limitations: A large majority of primary-vaccination clones showed up again after the booster (just under 97% CD4, roughly 91% CD8). Abundant bulk-derived clonotypes could contaminate FACS-sorted repertoires.

Each CDR3 protein is one row after TCRdb ran MiXCR on the 5' RACE reads. The sample records 250,000 to 400,000 distinct CDR3 sequences, around 4.5% being singletons. V gave up 4 bases and J gave up 6 bases; unmatched junction bases: 6. The CDR3 loop spans 14 amino acids. Germline assignment: CDR1 SGHNT and CDR2 YYREEE (reference sequence). This clonotype was sampled from a man younger than 30 who received the YFV17D yellow fever vaccine. The rearrangement uses TRBV5-4 and TRBJ2-1; 8 nucleotides agree with TRBD2. Material: PBMCs, obtained 15 days after the yellow fever booster vaccination. The DNA of the CDR3 is TGTGCCAGCAGCCGGGGGGGGCTAGGCAATGAGCAGTTCTTC. Translated, it gives CASSRGGLGNEQFF.